This T cell receptor beta chain was sequenced for a study of identical twins. Template switching introduced a universal primer site, and the cDNA bore unique molecular identifiers. TCRdb itself ran the 5' RACE reads through MiXCR, one entry per CDR3 protein. The sample includes 550,000 to 700,000 distinct CDR3 sequences, 21% of them seen just once. V lost 7 bases to trimming and J lost 3 bases, with 16 bases between them. The germline CDR1 and CDR2 sequences are SNHLY and FYNNEI. There are 14 residues in the CDR3. These data also featured in a second study, about T cells expressing NK-cell markers. That study adds: Sorting in several experiments was restricted by an anti-gamma-delta TCR antibody to alpha-beta TCR T cells.

The sequence was collected from a woman aged 18-35 years in good health. The chain uses TRBV2 and TRBJ2-7, with a weak D call TRBD2 (6 bases). Material: PBMCs. The chain's CDR3 is CASTEVAGGYEQYF. CDR3 DNA sequence: TGTGCCAGCACCGAAGTAGCCGGGGGCTACGAGCAGTACTTC.